Below are 23 T cell receptor beta chains sequenced from a single sample in a study of Ad26.COV2.S vaccination and SARS-CoV-2 variants. Libraries were prepared by immunoSEQ multiplex PCR; TCRdb keeps only in-frame clonotypes and omits some of them. The sample has about 94,000 clones; roughly 85% are singletons. Material: peripheral blood, obtained after recovery from COVID-19. All receptors derive from a human donor who had recovered from COVID-19.

The rearrangement links TRBV7-2 to TRBJ2-7; 8 bases align to TRBD1. The CDR3 loop spans 14 amino acids. Trimming took 3 bases from V and 5 from J; bases not matched to a gene: 6. CDR1 and CDR2 from the germline V gene are SGHTA and FQGNSA. CDR3 in amino acids: CASSFRGREDEQYF. The DNA of the CDR3 is TGTGCCAGCAGCTTCAGGGGGCGCGAGGACGAGCAGTACTTC. Combining the CDR3 with reference TRBV7-2 and TRBJ2-7 gives the whole variable domain GAGVSQSPSNKVTEKGKDVELRCDPISGHTALYWYRQSLGQGLEFLIYFQGNSAPDKSGLPSDRFSAERTGGSVSTLTIQRTQQEDSAVYLCASSFRGREDEQYFGPGTRLTVT.

The chain is built from TRBV18 and TRBJ2-5; D possibly corresponds to TRBD1 (5 bases). This CDR3 is built from 14 residues. Germline V gene sequence: CDR1 KGHSH, CDR2 LQKENI. The V end lost 0 bases, the J end lost 7 bases, and 12 bases lay between the germline ends. The CDR3 DNA is TGTGCCAGCTCACCACCGTCCAGAAGGGGGACCCAGTACTTC. Translated: CASSPPSRRGTQYF.

V and J are TRBV10-2 and TRBJ2-7; the match to TRBD2 covers 8 bases. There are 16 residues in the CDR3. Germline V CDR1 and CDR2: WSHSY, SAAADI. The V gene end was trimmed by 4 bases and the J gene end by 5 bases; junction bases not matched to a gene: 13. The CDR3: CASSVHPGGGRNEQYF. CDR3 nucleotide sequence: TGCGCCAGCAGTGTACATCCGGGAGGGGGAAGGAACGAGCAGTACTTC.

The genes are TRBV5-6 and TRBJ2-7; TRBD2 aligns across 14 bases. CDR3 size: 15 residues. Germline trimming cut 5 bases from V and 4 bases from J; bases unmatched to any gene: 5. Germline values: CDR1 SGHDT, CDR2 YYEEEE. The chain's CDR3 is CASRLRTSGRYEQYF. CDR3 coding DNA: TGTGCCAGCAGATTGAGGACTAGCGGGAGGTACGAGCAGTACTTC. Full variable domain (missing parts from reference TRBV5-6 and TRBJ2-7): DAGVTQSPTHLIKTRGQQVTLRCSPKSGHDTVSWYQQALGQGPQFIFQYYEEEERQRGNFPDRFSGHQFPNYSSELNVNALLLGDSALYLCASRLRTSGRYEQYFGPGTRLTVT.

The J gene is TRBJ1-5, the V gene TRBV28; maybe TRBD1 (5 bases). CDR3 length: 16 amino acids. The V gene's germline CDR1 is MDHEN and CDR2 SYDVKM. With 7 bases removed from V and 6 bases from J, the gap between germline ends came to 22 bases. CDR3 nucleotides: TGTGCCAGCACTCTCCAGGGTTTTGGTTACAGTCAGCCCCAGCATTTT. It translates to CASTLQGFGYSQPQHF. The whole variable domain, filled in from reference TRBV28 and TRBJ1-5, reads DVKVTQSSRYLVKRTGEKVFLECVQDMDHENMFWYRQDPGLGLRLIYFSYDVKMKEKGDIPEGYSVSREKKERFSLILESASTNQTSMYLCASTLQGFGYSQPQHFGDGTRLSIL.

This chain links TRBV27 with TRBJ1-5; D unclear. The CDR3 is 17 residues long. The germline V gene has CDR1 MNHEY and CDR2 SMNVEV (reference sequence). V lost 6 bases and J 0 bases, leaving 18 bases between the germline ends. The chain's CDR3 is CASSYTLDGYSNQPQHF. DNA of the CDR3: TGTGCCAGCAGCTATACACTGGACGGGTATAGCAATCAGCCCCAGCATTTT.

The chain uses TRBV7-2 and TRBJ2-3, with D uncertain. The V end was cut by 1 base, the J end by 7 bases, with 18 bases between. CDR3 length equals 16 residues. Germline V lookup: CDR1 SGHTA, CDR2 FQGNSA. CDR3 in amino acids: CASSLVDAGRWNTQYF. For the CDR3, the DNA is TGTGCCAGCAGCTTAGTCGATGCAGGCAGATGGAATACGCAGTATTTT.

The chain has TRBV28 and TRBJ2-3, with 12 bases that match TRBD2. The V and J ends lost 2 bases and 0 bases, in that order; junction bases with no gene match: 9. The CDR3 sequence is 19 residues long. Germline V gene data show CDR1 as MDHEN and CDR2 as SYDVKM. The CDR3 nucleotides are TGTGCCAGCAGTTTAGAGGCTAGCGGGGGGGCTCCTAGCACAGATACGCAGTATTTT. It encodes CASSLEASGGAPSTDTQYF.

CDR3 DNA: TGTGCCAGCGCCTATCTTAGCGGGAGTGTAACAGATACGCAGTATTTT. Protein: CASAYLSGSVTDTQYF. The chain carries TRBV28 and TRBJ2-3; TRBD2 aligns across 9 bases. Germline V CDR1 and CDR2: MDHEN, SYDVKM. V trimming: 8 bases; J trimming: 3 bases; junction bases outside the gene matches: 12. The CDR3 runs 16 residues.

CDR3 sequence: CASSEGLEDEQFF. The CDR3 region has the DNA TGTGCCAGCAGTGAGGGACTAGAGGATGAGCAGTTCTTC. This sequence joins TRBV6-4 and TRBJ2-1, with 8 bases matching TRBD2. Germline lookup yields CDR1 MRHNA and CDR2 SNTAGT. This CDR3 comprises 13 residues. The V segment lost 3 bases and the J segment 8 bases; nucleotides outside the gene matches: 3.

The chain joins TRBV29-1 to TRBJ2-1; 10 bases are shared with TRBD1. V lost 8 bases to trimming and J lost 0 bases; unmatched junction nucleotides: 19. The CDR3 loop spans 19 amino acids. Germline lookup yields CDR1 SQVTM and CDR2 ANQGSEA. DNA for the CDR3: TGCAGCCTGAAGGGACAGGGGATAGGGGTAGCCGGCTCCTACAATGAGCAGTTCTTC. Translating gives CSLKGQGIGVAGSYNEQFF.

The chain links TRBV18 to TRBJ1-5, with TRBD1 identical over 8 bases. The CDR3 is made up of 16 amino acids. J gave up 4 bases and V 3 bases, and 8 bases lay outside the gene matches. Looked up from germline, CDR1 is KGHSH and CDR2 is LQKENI. CDR3 DNA: TGTGCCAGCTCACCGTCCCGGGACAGGATTAATCAGCCCCAGCATTTT. Amino acids: CASSPSRDRINQPQHF.

The chain combines TRBV14 with TRBJ2-7, with D hard to call. The germline gives CDR1 SGHDN, CDR2 FVKESK. The germline V and J ends were trimmed by 5 bases and 2 bases, with 10 bases remaining between them. The CDR3 runs to 13 residues. The CDR3 region has the DNA TGTGCCAGCAGCAGCCCCTGGGCCTACGAGCAGTACTTC. Translation gives CASSSPWAYEQYF.

This rearrangement joins TRBV20-1 to TRBJ2-5; D remains unclear. The germline gives CDR1 DFQATT, CDR2 SNEGSKA (reference sequence). The length of the CDR3 is 12 residues. V lost 3 bases and J 1 base, leaving 6 bases between the germline ends. In DNA, the CDR3 is TGCAGTGCTAGTCGAGCCCAAGAGACCCAGTACTTC. Translating gives CSASRAQETQYF.

The chain combines TRBV6-2 or TRBV6-3 with TRBJ1-4; D perhaps matches TRBD1 (5 bases). Germline-derived CDR1 and CDR2 are MNHEY and SVGEGT. The CDR3 is 14 residues long. V was shortened by 4 bases and J by 3 bases, with 9 bases between the two germline ends. The CDR3 nucleotides read TGTGCCAGCAGTTGGGGGGGTCCTAATGAAAAACTGTTTTTT. This encodes CASSWGGPNEKLFF.

The CDR3 sequence is CASSPLRDRATGELFF. As DNA, the CDR3 is TGTGCCAGCTCACCACTCCGGGACAGGGCCACCGGGGAGCTGTTTTTT. V and J are TRBV18 and TRBJ2-2; TRBD1 matches at 9 bases. V was pared by 1 base and J by 4 bases, with 4 bases of the junction left unmatched. In germline, CDR1 is KGHSH, CDR2 LQKENI. CDR3 length equals 16 residues.

This clone was detected only a few times. V is TRBV12-5 and J is TRBJ1-1; a weak D match, TRBD1 (5 bases). This CDR3 region has 17 residues. Germline loops: CDR1 LGHNT, CDR2 FRNRAP. Deletions cut 1 base from V and 1 base from J, with 16 bases between. Written as DNA, the CDR3 is TGTGCTAGTGGTTTGGCAGGGCAGAATAATAGGAACACTGAAGCTTTCTTT. This gives the protein CASGLAGQNNRNTEAFF.

This chain joins TRBV24-1 and TRBJ2-3, with a weak D call TRBD2 (5 bases). V was trimmed by 2 bases and J by 0 bases, leaving 5 bases between them. The germline gives CDR1 KGHDR, CDR2 SFDVKD. The CDR3 contains 14 residues. As DNA, the CDR3 is TGTGCCACCAGTGATTCGGGAAGCACAGATACGCAGTATTTT. It encodes CATSDSGSTDTQYF.

The rearrangement links TRBV27 to TRBJ2-1, with TRBD1 matching over 8 bases. The germline V gene encodes CDR1 MNHEY and CDR2 SMNVEV (reference sequence). Trimming took 10 bases from V and 1 from J; bases not matched to a gene: 3. The CDR3 sequence is 13 residues long. CDR3 region: CATGQESYNEQFF. CDR3 DNA: TGTGCCACGGGACAGGAGTCCTACAATGAGCAGTTCTTC.

The CDR3 nucleotides are TGCGCCAGCAGCCATGGACAGGGGGCAGTTTACGAGCAGTACTTC. Protein sequence: CASSHGQGAVYEQYF. V gene TRBV4-3 combines with J gene TRBJ2-7, with 11 bases lining up with TRBD1. In germline, CDR1 is LGHNA, CDR2 YSLEER. The V and J ends lost 3 bases and 4 bases, in that order; junction bases with no gene match: 5. This CDR3 has 15 residues.

The chain links TRBV28 to TRBJ1-2, with D possibly matching TRBD1 (6 bases). The CDR3 runs to 12 residues. The V end was cut by 6 bases, the J end by 6 bases, with 11 bases between. CDR1 MDHEN and CDR2 SYDVKM come from the germline V gene. The CDR3 nucleotides read TGTGCCAGCAGGGGGGGGCCGGATGGCTACACCTTC. It encodes CASRGGPDGYTF.

J is TRBJ1-1 and V is TRBV28; TRBD1 might be the D (5 bases). V gave up 2 bases and J gave up 1 base, with 14 bases separating them. Germline V gene lookup returns CDR1 MDHEN and CDR2 SYDVKM. The CDR3 has 16 residues. In nucleotides, the CDR3 is TGTGCCAGCAGTTTAAAGATTGGGCAGGGGAACACTGAAGCTTTCTTT. It is translated as CASSLKIGQGNTEAFF.

The chain links TRBV4-1 to TRBJ2-7; no clear D gene. The V and J ends lost 0 bases and 6 bases respectively, with 6 bases between them. CDR1 is MGHRA, CDR2 YSYEKL, per germline. This CDR3 has 12 amino acids. DNA of the CDR3: TGCGCCAGCAGCCAAGATCAGCGCGAGCAGTACTTC. This sequence encodes CASSQDQREQYF.